This T cell receptor (beta chain) was sequenced in a study of T cell responses to AZD1222 COVID-19 vaccine. Across the whole study: Doses given second, at about 4 or about 12 weeks, were pooled.

This clone was observed a few times. No antigen is known for it. Some clones are missing from TCRdb's copy, which holds only in-frame ones; the method was immunoSEQ multiplex PCR. The sample records 110,000 to 150,000 clones, 85% to 95% being singletons. Study outcomes and limitations: Baseline serology detected seropositivity in only six AZD1222 recipients. With two AZD1222 doses given, Spike-specific TCR breadth and depth both rose. Without day 14 samples, only post-peak T cell repertoires were studied.

With 7 bases removed from V and 2 bases from J, the gap between germline ends came to 17 bases. The germline gives CDR1 SGHAT, CDR2 FQNNGV. The CDR3 loop spans 15 amino acids. The source of this sequence is an adult in good health. J is TRBJ1-2 and V is TRBV11-2, with D perhaps matching TRBD1 (6 bases). Sample: peripheral blood, taken on day 0 of AZD1222 vaccination. In DNA, the CDR3 is TGTGCCAGCACCCAATACTGGACAGCCAACTATGGCTACACCTTC. Translated: CASTQYWTANYGYTF.